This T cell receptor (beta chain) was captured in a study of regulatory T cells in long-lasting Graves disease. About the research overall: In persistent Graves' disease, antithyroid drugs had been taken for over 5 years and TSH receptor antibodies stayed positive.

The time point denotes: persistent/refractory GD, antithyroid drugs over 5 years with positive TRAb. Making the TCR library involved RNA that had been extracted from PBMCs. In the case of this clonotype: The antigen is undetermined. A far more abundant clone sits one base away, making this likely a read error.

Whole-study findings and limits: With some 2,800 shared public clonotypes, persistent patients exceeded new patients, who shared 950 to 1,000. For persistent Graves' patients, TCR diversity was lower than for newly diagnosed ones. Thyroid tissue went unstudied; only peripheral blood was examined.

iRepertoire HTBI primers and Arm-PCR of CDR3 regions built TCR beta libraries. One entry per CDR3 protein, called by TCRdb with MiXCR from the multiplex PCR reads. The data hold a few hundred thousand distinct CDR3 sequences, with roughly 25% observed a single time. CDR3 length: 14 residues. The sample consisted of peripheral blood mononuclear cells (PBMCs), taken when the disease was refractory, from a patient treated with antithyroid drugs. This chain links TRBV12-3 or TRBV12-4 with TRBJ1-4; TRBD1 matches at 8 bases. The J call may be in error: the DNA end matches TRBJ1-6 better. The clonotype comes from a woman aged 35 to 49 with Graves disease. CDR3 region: CASSETGADSPLHF. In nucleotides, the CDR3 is TGTGCCAGCAGCGAGACAGGGGCAGATTCACCCCTCCACTTT.